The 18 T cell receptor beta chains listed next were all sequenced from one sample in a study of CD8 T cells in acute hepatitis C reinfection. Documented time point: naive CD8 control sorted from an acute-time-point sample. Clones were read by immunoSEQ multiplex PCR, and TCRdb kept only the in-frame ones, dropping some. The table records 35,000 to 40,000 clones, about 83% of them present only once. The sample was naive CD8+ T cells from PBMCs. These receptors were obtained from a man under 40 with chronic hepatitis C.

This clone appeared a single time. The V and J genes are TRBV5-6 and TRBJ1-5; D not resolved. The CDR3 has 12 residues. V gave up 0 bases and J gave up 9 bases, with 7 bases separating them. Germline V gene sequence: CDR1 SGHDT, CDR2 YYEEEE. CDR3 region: CASSLASGPQHF. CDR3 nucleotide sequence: TGTGCCAGCAGCTTGGCCAGCGGGCCCCAGCATTTT.

The CDR3 bases are TGTGCCAGCAGCTTAGTCGCCAGGGACGAGCAGTACTTC. This translates into CASSLVARDEQYF. The rearrangement joins TRBV11-2 to TRBJ2-7; D might be TRBD1 (5 bases). This CDR3 is built from 13 residues. CDR1 SGHAT and CDR2 FQNNGV come from the germline V gene. Trimming took off 1 base at V and 5 bases at J, with 9 bases between the two ends.

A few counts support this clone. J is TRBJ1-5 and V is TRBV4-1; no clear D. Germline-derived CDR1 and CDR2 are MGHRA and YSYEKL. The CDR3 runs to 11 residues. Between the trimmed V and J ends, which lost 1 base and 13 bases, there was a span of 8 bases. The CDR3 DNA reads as TGCGCCAGCAGCCAAGGGGCGGATCAGCATTTT. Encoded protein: CASSQGADQHF.

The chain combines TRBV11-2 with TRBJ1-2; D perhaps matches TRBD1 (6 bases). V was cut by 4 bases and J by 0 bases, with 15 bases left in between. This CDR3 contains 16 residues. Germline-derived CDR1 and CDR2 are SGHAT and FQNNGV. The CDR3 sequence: CASSWGAEFTNYGYTF. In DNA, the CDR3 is TGTGCCAGCAGCTGGGGGGCCGAATTTACTAACTATGGCTACACCTTC.

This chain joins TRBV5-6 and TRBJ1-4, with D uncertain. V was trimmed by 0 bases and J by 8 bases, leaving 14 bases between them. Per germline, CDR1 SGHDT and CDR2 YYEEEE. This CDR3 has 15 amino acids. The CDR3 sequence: CASSLAGERGEKLFF. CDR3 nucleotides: TGTGCCAGCAGCTTGGCTGGGGAGCGAGGCGAAAAACTGTTTTTT.

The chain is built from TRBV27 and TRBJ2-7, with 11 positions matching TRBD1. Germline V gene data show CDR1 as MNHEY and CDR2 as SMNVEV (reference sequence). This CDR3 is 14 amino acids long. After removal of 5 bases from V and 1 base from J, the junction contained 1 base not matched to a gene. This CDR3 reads CASSGQGASYEQYF. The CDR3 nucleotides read TGTGCCAGCAGTGGACAGGGGGCATCCTACGAGCAGTACTTC.

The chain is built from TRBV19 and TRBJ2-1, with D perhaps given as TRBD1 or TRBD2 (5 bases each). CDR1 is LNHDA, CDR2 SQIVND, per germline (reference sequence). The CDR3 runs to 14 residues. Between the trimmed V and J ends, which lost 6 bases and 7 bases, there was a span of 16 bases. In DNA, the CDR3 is TGTGCCAGTAGCCCATTCGGGGCTGGTAATGAGCAGTTCTTC. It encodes CASSPFGAGNEQFF. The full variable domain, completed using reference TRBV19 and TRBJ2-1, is DGGITQSPKYLFRKEGQNVTLSCEQNLNHDAMYWYRQDPGQGLRLIYYSQIVNDFQKGDIAEGYSVSREKKESFPLTVTSAQKNPTAFYLCASSPFGAGNEQFFGPGTRLTVL.

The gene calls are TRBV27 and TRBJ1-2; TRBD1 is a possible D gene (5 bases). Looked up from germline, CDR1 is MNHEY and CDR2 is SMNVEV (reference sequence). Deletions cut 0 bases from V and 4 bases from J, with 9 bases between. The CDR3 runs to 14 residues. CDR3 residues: CASSLSAGSYGYTF. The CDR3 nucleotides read TGTGCCAGCAGTTTATCAGCAGGGTCCTATGGCTACACCTTC.

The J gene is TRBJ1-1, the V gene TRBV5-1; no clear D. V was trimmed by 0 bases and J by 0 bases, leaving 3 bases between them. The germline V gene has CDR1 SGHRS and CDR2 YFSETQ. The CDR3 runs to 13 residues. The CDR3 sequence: CASSLDLNTEAFF. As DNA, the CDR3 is TGCGCCAGCAGCTTGGACCTGAACACTGAAGCTTTCTTT.

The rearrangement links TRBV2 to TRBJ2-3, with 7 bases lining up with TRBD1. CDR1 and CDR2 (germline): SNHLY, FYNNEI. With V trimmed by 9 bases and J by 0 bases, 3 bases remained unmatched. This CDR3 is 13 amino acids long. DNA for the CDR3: TGTGCCAGTACAGGGGTGAGCACAGATACGCAGTATTTT. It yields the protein CASTGVSTDTQYF.

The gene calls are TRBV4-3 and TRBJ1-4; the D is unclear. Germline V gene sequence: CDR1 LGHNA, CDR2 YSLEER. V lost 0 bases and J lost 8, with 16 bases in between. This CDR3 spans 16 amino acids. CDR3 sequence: CASSQEEGMSSEKLFF. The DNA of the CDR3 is TGCGCCAGCAGCCAAGAGGAGGGAATGTCCTCGGAAAAACTGTTTTTT.

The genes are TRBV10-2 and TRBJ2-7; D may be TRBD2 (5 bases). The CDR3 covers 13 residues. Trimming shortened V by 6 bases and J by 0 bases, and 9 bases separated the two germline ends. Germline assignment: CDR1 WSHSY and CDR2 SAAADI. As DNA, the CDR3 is TGCGCCAGCAGCAGCGGTGGCTCCTACGAGCAGTACTTC. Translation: CASSSGGSYEQYF.

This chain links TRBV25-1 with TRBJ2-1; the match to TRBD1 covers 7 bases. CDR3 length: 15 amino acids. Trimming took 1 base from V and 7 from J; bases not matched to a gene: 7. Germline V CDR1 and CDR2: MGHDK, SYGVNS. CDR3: CASSEFQGVGNEQFF. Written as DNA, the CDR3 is TGTGCCAGCAGTGAATTTCAGGGGGTCGGGAATGAGCAGTTCTTC.

CDR3 amino acids: CASRLVGGQGSTEAFF. CDR3 bases: TGTGCAAGTCGCTTAGTTGGGGGACAGGGAAGCACTGAAGCTTTCTTT. The chain joins TRBV12-2 to TRBJ1-1; the table's D call of TRBD1 was not tested on the DNA. TRBV12-2 represents a pseudogene. This CDR3 spans 16 amino acids.

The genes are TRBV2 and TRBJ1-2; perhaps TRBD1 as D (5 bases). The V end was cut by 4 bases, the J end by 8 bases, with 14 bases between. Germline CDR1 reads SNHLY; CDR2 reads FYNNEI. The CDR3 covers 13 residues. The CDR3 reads CASSVREFDGYTF. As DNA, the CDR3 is TGTGCCAGCAGTGTCAGGGAATTTGACGGCTACACCTTC.

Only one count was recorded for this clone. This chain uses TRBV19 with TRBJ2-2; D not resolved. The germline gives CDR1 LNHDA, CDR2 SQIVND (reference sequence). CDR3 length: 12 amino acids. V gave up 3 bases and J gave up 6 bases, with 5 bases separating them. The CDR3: CASSIGPGELFF. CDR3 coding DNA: TGTGCCAGTAGTATTGGTCCCGGGGAGCTGTTTTTT.

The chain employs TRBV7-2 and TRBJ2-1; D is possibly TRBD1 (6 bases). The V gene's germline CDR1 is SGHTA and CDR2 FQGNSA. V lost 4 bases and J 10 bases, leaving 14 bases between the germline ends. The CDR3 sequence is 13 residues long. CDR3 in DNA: TGTGCCAGCAGCTCCGTCCCCGGGACAGAGCAGTTCTTC. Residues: CASSSVPGTEQFF.

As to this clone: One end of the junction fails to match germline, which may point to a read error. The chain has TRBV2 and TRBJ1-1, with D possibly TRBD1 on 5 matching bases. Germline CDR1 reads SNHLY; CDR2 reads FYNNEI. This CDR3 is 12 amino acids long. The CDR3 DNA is TGCGCCTTTCAGGGAGAGAACACTGAAGCTTTCTTT. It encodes CAFQGENTEAFF. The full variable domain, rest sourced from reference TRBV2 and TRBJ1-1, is EPEVTQTPSHQVTQMGQEVILRCVPISNHLYFYWYRQILGQKVEFLVSFYNNEISEKSEIFDDQFSVERPDGSNFTLKIRSTKLEDSAMYFCAFQGENTEAFFGQGTRLTVV.